Following are 32 T cell receptor beta chains from one sample sequenced in a study of graft-versus-host responses after intestinal transplantation (dated by TCRdb to about 2021). Libraries came from the immunoSEQ multiplex PCR assay. The immuneACCESS repertoire file appears here via TCRdb, limited to in-frame rearrangements. These files lack a portion of the clones; in checked studies, under half of the deficit traces to unresolved V genes, and the cause of the others is not known. For this sample the table gives 55,000 to 70,000 clones, of which around nine tenths were detected only once. The ten largest clonotypes hold 2.5% to 3% of the sample. The sample here was PBMCs, taken about 120 days after intestinal transplantation. These receptor sequences come from a human patient who received an intestinal transplant, so some T cells may come from the graft donor.

This chain links TRBV10-3 with TRBJ2-2; 9 bases are shared with TRBD2. Losses at the gene ends were 3 bases for V and 6 bases for J; bases not matched to a gene: 11. CDR3 length: 17 residues. In germline, CDR1 is ENHRY, CDR2 SYGVKD. CDR3 region: CAISDNSGLALPGELFF. The DNA for the CDR3 is TGTGCCATCAGTGACAACTCGGGACTAGCTCTACCCGGGGAGCTGTTTTTT.

This sequence joins TRBV6-1 and TRBJ2-5, with TRBD1 matching over 7 bases. From germline, CDR1 is MNHNS and CDR2 SASEGT. The CDR3 covers 13 residues. V trimming: 5 bases; J trimming: 2 bases; junction bases outside the gene matches: 2. Here the CDR3 reads CASSPGQQETQYF. For the CDR3, the DNA is TGTGCCAGCAGTCCGGGACAGCAAGAGACCCAGTACTTC.

This rearrangement joins TRBV13 to TRBJ2-5, with TRBD2 matching 10 bases. Germline V lookup: CDR1 PRHDT, CDR2 FYEKMQ (reference sequence). Germline trimming cut 5 bases from V and 1 base from J; bases unmatched to any gene: 4. The CDR3 loop spans 15 amino acids. CDR3 amino acids: CASSGTSATQETQYF. For the CDR3, the DNA is TGTGCCAGCAGCGGGACTAGCGCGACCCAAGAGACCCAGTACTTC.

This clone occurred once. The rearrangement links TRBV5-1 to TRBJ2-1; the match to TRBD2 covers 11 bases. After removal of 2 bases from V and 4 bases from J, the junction contained 5 bases not matched to a gene. The germline CDR1 and CDR2 sequences are SGHRS and YFSETQ. The CDR3 loop spans 16 amino acids. Written as DNA, the CDR3 is TGCGCCAGCAGCTTTTCCTTAGCGGGGGGGTACAATGAGCAGTTCTTC. Its translation: CASSFSLAGGYNEQFF.

The gene calls are TRBV6-5 and TRBJ1-6, with D possibly TRBD1 on 5 matching bases. Germline V gene data show CDR1 as MNHEY and CDR2 as SVGAGI. The CDR3 consists of 14 residues. Trimming shortened V by 5 bases and J by 7 bases, and 12 bases separated the two germline ends. In DNA form, the CDR3 reads TGTGCCAGCAGTGAAGGCTGGGGGAATTCACCCCTCCACTTT. The encoded protein is CASSEGWGNSPLHF.

This chain uses TRBV19 with TRBJ2-2, with D possibly being TRBD2 (6 bases). Deletions cut 6 bases from V and 6 bases from J, with 17 bases between. The CDR3 totals 15 residues. Germline CDR1 LNHDA, CDR2 SQIVND (reference sequence). The CDR3, as DNA: TGTGCCAGTAGCGGGACTCCCCCTTTTGCCGGGGAGCTGTTTTTT. The encoded protein is CASSGTPPFAGELFF.

The rearrangement uses TRBV2 and TRBJ1-1, with no clear D. Germline assignment: CDR1 SNHLY and CDR2 FYNNEI. V was pared by 5 bases and J by 5 bases, with 15 bases between. The CDR3 loop spans 14 amino acids. Written as DNA, the CDR3 is TGTGCCAGCAGTTCGAGGCGCGTGAGAACTGAAGCTTTCTTT. Protein: CASSSRRVRTEAFF.

The V call is TRBV28, the J call TRBJ2-6; the D is unclear. Germline CDR1 reads MDHEN; CDR2 reads SYDVKM. The CDR3 has 18 residues. Trimming removed 1 base at V and 4 bases at J, with 17 bases between. The CDR3 DNA sequence: TGTGCCAGCAGTTTATTAGATATAGGGCGACGCGGGGCCAACGTCCTGACTTTC. Translated: CASSLLDIGRRGANVLTF.

The chain links TRBV6-5 to TRBJ2-7, with D unclear. This CDR3 is built from 16 residues. The germline V gene encodes CDR1 MNHEY and CDR2 SVGAGI. The V gene lost 1 base and the J gene lost 0 bases, with 13 bases spanning the gap. The CDR3 here is CASSYWRHEGSYEQYF. CDR3 coding DNA: TGTGCCAGCAGTTACTGGAGACATGAAGGCTCCTACGAGCAGTACTTC.

The chain carries TRBV4-1 and TRBJ2-1; D is possibly TRBD2 (7 bases). CDR3 length: 19 residues. The V and J ends lost 0 bases and 0 bases respectively, with 18 bases between them. The germline CDR1 and CDR2 sequences are MGHRA and YSYEKL. CDR3 bases: TGCGCCAGCAGCCAAGATTGGGGGGGCGCCGATAGCTCCTACAATGAGCAGTTCTTC. Translated, it gives CASSQDWGGADSSYNEQFF.

CDR3: CASSQRRWTSGPYEQYF. The CDR3 DNA follows: TGTGCCAGCAGCCAAAGACGATGGACTAGCGGGCCCTACGAGCAGTACTTC. V usage is TRBV28 and J usage is TRBJ2-7; 11 positions agree with TRBD2. CDR1 MDHEN and CDR2 SYDVKM come from the germline V gene. V was pared by 6 bases and J by 2 bases, with 12 bases of the junction left unmatched. This CDR3 is built from 17 residues. Based on the CDR3 plus reference TRBV28 and TRBJ2-7, the full variable domain is DVKVTQSSRYLVKRTGEKVFLECVQDMDHENMFWYRQDPGLGLRLIYFSYDVKMKEKGDIPEGYSVSREKKERFSLILESASTNQTSMYLCASSQRRWTSGPYEQYFGPGTRLTVT.

The chain employs TRBV5-1 and TRBJ1-5; D is unclear. The CDR3 sequence is 14 residues long. Deletions cut 4 bases from V and 0 bases from J, with 8 bases between. Looked up from germline, CDR1 is SGHRS and CDR2 is YFSETQ. The CDR3 nucleotides read TGCGCCAGCAGCGTAGATAATAGCAATCAGCCCCAGCATTTT. Translating gives CASSVDNSNQPQHF.

V gene TRBV5-4 combines with J gene TRBJ2-7; TRBD2 matches 11 bases. The J call may be wrong; the DNA end is better matched by TRBJ2-5. CDR3 length: 14 amino acids. The germline CDR1 and CDR2 sequences are SGHNT and YYREEE (reference sequence). The CDR3 spells CASSLLAGEETQYF. In nucleotides, the CDR3 is TGTGCCAGCAGCCTACTAGCGGGAGAAGAGACCCAGTACTTC.

The chain uses TRBV4-1 and TRBJ2-7; D unclear. The CDR3 extends over 14 amino acids. Per the germline V gene, CDR1 is MGHRA and CDR2 is YSYEKL. Trimming took off 4 bases at V and 2 bases at J, with 12 bases between the two ends. The CDR3 spells CASSPGRGAYEQYF. In DNA, the CDR3 is TGCGCCAGCAGCCCTGGTAGAGGCGCCTACGAGCAGTACTTC.

This clone was counted a single time. The V gene is TRBV19, the J gene TRBJ2-2; 7 bases match TRBD1. Germline loops: CDR1 LNHDA, CDR2 SQIVND (reference sequence). J was trimmed by 1 base and V by 7 bases; bases with no gene match: 9. This CDR3 spans 16 amino acids. The CDR3 is CASKPPGQKNTGELFF. In DNA, the CDR3 is TGTGCCAGTAAACCTCCGGGACAGAAGAACACCGGGGAGCTGTTTTTT. Complete variable domain (other parts from reference TRBV19 and TRBJ2-2): DGGITQSPKYLFRKEGQNVTLSCEQNLNHDAMYWYRQDPGQGLRLIYYSQIVNDFQKGDIAEGYSVSREKKESFPLTVTSAQKNPTAFYLCASKPPGQKNTGELFFGEGSRLTVL.

The chain links TRBV14 to TRBJ2-5, with TRBD1 as a possible D gene (5 bases). V lost 0 bases and J 6 bases, leaving 14 bases between the germline ends. The CDR3 has 15 residues. Germline assignment: CDR1 SGHDN and CDR2 FVKESK. The CDR3 DNA follows: TGTGCCAGCAGCCAAGATAGGGGAACGTGGAAGACCCAGTACTTC. Translated: CASSQDRGTWKTQYF.

On this clone: Other DNA sequences in this sample translate to the same CDR3. J is TRBJ2-2 and V is TRBV7-2; the D is unclear. Between the trimmed V and J ends, which lost 7 bases and 7 bases, there was a span of 16 bases. This CDR3 spans 14 amino acids. Per germline, CDR1 SGHTA and CDR2 FQGNSA. CDR3 DNA sequence: TGTGCCAGCACCAAAGCCTCGACCAGCGGGGAGCTGTTTTTT. Amino acid sequence: CASTKASTSGELFF.

The chain uses TRBV10-1 and TRBJ1-6; D is unclear. The V end lost 4 bases, the J end lost 0 bases, and 10 bases lay between the germline ends. CDR1 is WNHNN, CDR2 SYGVQD, per germline (reference sequence). This CDR3 is built from 16 residues. In DNA, the CDR3 is TGCGCCAGCAGTGCTCACAAGAGCTCCTATAATTCACCCCTCCACTTT. Its protein product is CASSAHKSSYNSPLHF.

This chain connects TRBV2 to TRBJ2-2; 9 nucleotides align to TRBD1. The CDR3 contains 14 residues. V lost 6 bases and J lost 5; bases outside the gene matches: 4. In germline, CDR1 is SNHLY, CDR2 FYNNEI. DNA for the CDR3: TGTGCCAGCAGGCGGGACAGGGTAACCGGGGAGCTGTTTTTT. This gives the protein CASRRDRVTGELFF.

About this clone: This sample also contains other DNA sequences that code for the same CDR3. V is TRBV7-2 and J is TRBJ1-1; a possible D gene is TRBD1 (6 bases). Trimming removed 5 bases at V and 2 bases at J, with 9 bases between. The germline gives CDR1 SGHTA, CDR2 FQGNSA. The CDR3 is made up of 13 amino acids. The CDR3 nucleotides are TGTGCCAGCAGCGGGGGCAGCAACACTGAAGCTTTCTTT. Translation gives CASSGGSNTEAFF.

V gene TRBV5-1 combines with J gene TRBJ2-3; D is uncertain. This CDR3 spans 15 amino acids. V was pared by 0 bases and J by 6 bases, with 14 bases between. Germline V gene sequence: CDR1 SGHRS, CDR2 YFSETQ. The chain's CDR3 is CASSLVSRSGDTQYF. The CDR3 nucleotides read TGCGCCAGCAGCTTGGTGTCCAGGTCCGGGGATACGCAGTATTTT.

This chain connects TRBV7-9 to TRBJ1-6; D possibly corresponds to TRBD1 (5 bases). Trimming left V 4 bases short and J 0 bases short, with 16 bases between. The CDR3 is 18 residues long. In germline, CDR1 is SEHNR, CDR2 FQNEAQ (reference sequence). CDR3 nucleotide sequence: TGTGCCAGCAGCTCCCCCCCAGGGCCGAGCTCCTATAATTCACCCCTCCACTTT. Translation gives CASSSPPGPSSYNSPLHF.

The chain uses TRBV6-1 and TRBJ1-1; D is unresolved. Trimming stripped 3 bases from V and 1 base from J, with 6 bases between. This CDR3 is 13 amino acids long. CDR1 is MNHNS, CDR2 SASEGT, per germline. Written as DNA, the CDR3 is TGTGCCAGCAGTGATTCTGCGAACACTGAAGCTTTCTTT. Translation gives CASSDSANTEAFF.

This clone was recorded only once. V gene TRBV18 combines with J gene TRBJ2-2; 9 nucleotides align to TRBD1. J lost 6 bases, V lost 3 bases, and 11 bases had no gene match. Germline lookup yields CDR1 KGHSH and CDR2 LQKENI. The CDR3 extends over 17 amino acids. DNA of the CDR3: TGTGCCAGCTCACCTCTCTCGGGACAGGGTTATGCCGGGGAGCTGTTTTTT. Translated: CASSPLSGQGYAGELFF.

The chain joins TRBV5-6 to TRBJ2-5, with 8 bases identical to TRBD2. Trimming cost V 3 bases and J 0 bases; bases outside gene matches: 7. The CDR3 spans 16 residues. Germline assignment: CDR1 SGHDT and CDR2 YYEEEE. The CDR3 DNA reads TGTGCCAGCAGCTACCCGATAGCGGGAAACCAAGAGACCCAGTACTTC. This codes for CASSYPIAGNQETQYF.

The J gene is TRBJ2-2, the V gene TRBV2; a weak D match, TRBD2 (6 bases). This CDR3 has 15 residues. The V end lost 3 bases, the J end lost 0 bases, and 8 bases lay between the germline ends. Per the germline V gene, CDR1 is SNHLY and CDR2 is FYNNEI. The CDR3 DNA sequence: TGTGCCAGCAGTGAGACTAGAGCGAACACCGGGGAGCTGTTTTTT. It translates to CASSETRANTGELFF.

The gene calls are TRBV5-1 and TRBJ2-1; D ambiguous. Germline values: CDR1 SGHRS, CDR2 YFSETQ. The CDR3 covers 13 residues. V lost 0 bases and J lost 8, with 9 bases in between. The CDR3: CASSLGLKDEQFF. CDR3 coding DNA: TGCGCCAGCAGCTTGGGACTCAAAGATGAGCAGTTCTTC.

This rearrangement joins TRBV11-2 to TRBJ2-1; 7 nucleotides line up with TRBD2. CDR3 length: 14 amino acids. J lost 10 bases, V lost 2 bases, and 8 bases had no gene match. The germline gives CDR1 SGHAT, CDR2 FQNNGV. The CDR3: CASSLLLAPKEQFF. DNA for the CDR3: TGTGCCAGCAGCTTACTACTAGCGCCCAAGGAGCAGTTCTTC.

This chain uses TRBV28 with TRBJ2-5; D call uncertain. Trimming left V 6 bases short and J 3 bases short, with 8 bases between. Looked up from germline, CDR1 is MDHEN and CDR2 is SYDVKM. CDR3 length: 12 residues. The CDR3 loop is CASRAPKETQYF. CDR3 sequence (DNA): TGTGCCAGCAGGGCACCCAAAGAGACCCAGTACTTC. Full variable domain (outside the CDR3, taken from reference TRBV28 and TRBJ2-5): DVKVTQSSRYLVKRTGEKVFLECVQDMDHENMFWYRQDPGLGLRLIYFSYDVKMKEKGDIPEGYSVSREKKERFSLILESASTNQTSMYLCASRAPKETQYFGPGTRLLVL.

This sequence joins TRBV29-1 and TRBJ1-1; 7 nucleotides agree with TRBD1. The V segment lost 7 bases and the J segment 4 bases; nucleotides outside the gene matches: 9. Germline lookup yields CDR1 SQVTM and CDR2 ANQGSEA. The CDR3 spans 13 residues. The CDR3 coding sequence is TGCAGCGGCCTGGACAGGAGGGGCACTGAAGCTTTCTTT. Translation: CSGLDRRGTEAFF.

This sequence joins TRBV10-3 and TRBJ2-3; D is possibly TRBD2 (5 bases). The CDR3 contains 13 residues. V was pared by 7 bases and J by 1 base, with 9 bases between. Per the germline V gene, CDR1 is ENHRY and CDR2 is SYGVKD. CDR3 in amino acids: CAINEGRTDTQYF. The CDR3 nucleotides read TGTGCCATCAACGAGGGCCGCACAGATACGCAGTATTTT.

The chain has TRBV6-5 and TRBJ1-1; D might be TRBD1 (5 bases). This CDR3 comprises 15 residues. Trimming removed 7 bases from V and 3 bases from J, with 18 bases in between. The germline V gene has CDR1 MNHEY and CDR2 SVGAGI. The CDR3 coding sequence is TGTGCCAGCATTATAAAGCAGGGTAGCGACACTGAAGCTTTCTTT. Amino acid sequence: CASIIKQGSDTEAFF.